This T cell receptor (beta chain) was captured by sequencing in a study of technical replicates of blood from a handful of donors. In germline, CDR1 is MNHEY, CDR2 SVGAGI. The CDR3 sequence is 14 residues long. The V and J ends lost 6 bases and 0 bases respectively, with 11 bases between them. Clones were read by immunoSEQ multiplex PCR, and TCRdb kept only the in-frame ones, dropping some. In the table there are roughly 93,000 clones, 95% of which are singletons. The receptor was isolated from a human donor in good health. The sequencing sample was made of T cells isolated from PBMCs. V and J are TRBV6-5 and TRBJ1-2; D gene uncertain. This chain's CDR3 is CASSPRATNYGYTF. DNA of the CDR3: TGTGCCAGCAGCCCAAGAGCCACTAACTATGGCTACACCTTC.